This TCR beta chain was captured in a study of T cell changes during pregnancy in multiple sclerosis. The assay was immunoSEQ multiplex PCR, and TCRdb's table has in-frame clones only and misses some. The sample has some 73,000 clones, approximately 92% seen once. This CDR3 is 17 amino acids long. This rearrangement joins TRBV1 to TRBJ2-3; the listed D gene, TRBD2, was not tested against the DNA. TRBV1 is marked as a pseudogene. This TCR came from a female donor in good health, enrolled as a control in a pregnancy study. The starting material was peripheral blood, obtained in the third trimester of pregnancy. CDR3 sequence reads: CTSSHAGTSGTTDTQYF. CDR3 DNA sequence: TGCACCAGCAGCCACGCCGGGACTAGCGGGACCACAGATACGCAGTATTTT.